The next 27 T cell receptor beta chains were all read from a single sample in a study of cytomegalovirus exposure and HLA in healthy donors. Primers for the PCR totalled 60 Vbeta and 13 Jbeta. Some clones are missing from TCRdb's copy, which holds only in-frame ones; the method was immunoSEQ multiplex PCR. Altogether about 140,000 clones are present, roughly four fifths being singletons, with the ten largest covering just over 8.5%. Sequencing was carried out using PBMCs. These receptors were taken from a woman in her forties or fifties in good health and CMV-seropositive.

There are a few counts of this clone. The rearrangement links TRBV15 to TRBJ1-6; TRBD1 agrees at 7 bases. The ends lost 8 bases at V and 3 bases at J; junction bases unmatched: 7. The CDR3 runs to 15 residues. Germline V CDR1 and CDR2: LNHNV, YYDKDF (reference sequence). This CDR3 reads CATARDRNYNSPLHF. The DNA of the CDR3 is TGTGCCACCGCCCGGGACAGAAACTATAATTCACCCCTCCACTTT.

The chain combines TRBV19 with TRBJ2-5, with D maybe TRBD2 (6 bases). Germline V gives CDR1 LNHDA, CDR2 SQIVND (reference sequence). Trimming removed 8 bases from V and 5 bases from J, with 6 bases in between. The CDR3 has 10 amino acids. CDR3 sequence: CASGRETQYF. The CDR3, as DNA: TGTGCCAGTGGGAGGGAGACCCAGTACTTC.

The chain couples TRBV30 to TRBJ2-3, with TRBD2 identical over 11 bases. Germline V gene lookup returns CDR1 GTSNPN and CDR2 SVGIG (reference sequence). V lost 2 bases, J lost 6 bases, and 10 bases stayed unmatched. The CDR3 extends over 16 amino acids. CDR3 in DNA: TGTGCCTGGAGTTACGGGGCTAGCGGGGGGCGGGATACGCAGTATTTT. Amino acids: CAWSYGASGGRDTQYF.

The chain combines TRBV27 with TRBJ2-7; TRBD1 aligns across 7 bases. The V and J ends lost 6 bases and 2 bases, in that order; junction bases with no gene match: 7. This CDR3 comprises 14 residues. CDR1 and CDR2 from the germline V gene are MNHEY and SMNVEV (reference sequence). The CDR3 is CASSLTGKAYEQYF. DNA for the CDR3: TGTGCCAGCAGCCTGACAGGGAAAGCCTACGAGCAGTACTTC.

The chain couples TRBV25-1 to TRBJ2-2, with 9 bases lining up with TRBD1. The ends lost 6 bases at V and 5 bases at J; junction bases unmatched: 4. The CDR3 has 14 amino acids. Germline V gives CDR1 MGHDK, CDR2 SYGVNS. In DNA, the CDR3 is TGTGCCAGCAGGACAGGGGGGGGAACCGGGGAGCTGTTTTTT. This codes for CASRTGGGTGELFF.

The V gene is TRBV6-6, the J gene TRBJ2-3, with D tentatively TRBD2 (6 bases). Germline V gene data show CDR1 as MNHNY and CDR2 as SVGAGI (reference sequence). Deletions cut 8 bases from V and 2 bases from J, with 14 bases between. The CDR3 extends over 14 amino acids. DNA for the CDR3: TGTGCCAGCCAGCTCGCGGGGATCACAGATACGCAGTATTTT. Translation gives CASQLAGITDTQYF.

Only a few counts were recorded for this clone. This sequence joins TRBV5-1 and TRBJ1-2; D perhaps matches TRBD1 (6 bases). The germline gives CDR1 SGHRS, CDR2 YFSETQ. Trimming left V 0 bases short and J 4 bases short, with 13 bases between. The CDR3 length is 15 residues. The CDR3 coding sequence is TGCGCCAGCAGCTTGGATGGGGGCGATACCTATGGCTACACCTTC. Protein: CASSLDGGDTYGYTF. Based on the CDR3 plus reference TRBV5-1 and TRBJ1-2, the full variable domain is KAGVTQTPRYLIKTRGQQVTLSCSPISGHRSVSWYQQTPGQGLQFLFEYFSETQRNKGNFPGRFSGRQFSNSRSEMNVSTLELGDSALYLCASSLDGGDTYGYTFGSGTRLTVV.

The rearrangement uses TRBV5-1 and TRBJ2-7, with TRBD2 as a possible D gene (6 bases). Germline CDR1 and CDR2: SGHRS and YFSETQ. The CDR3 extends over 15 amino acids. The V end lost 3 bases, the J end lost 7 bases, and 20 bases lay between the germline ends. The CDR3 loop is CASSSSPRLEGEQYF. The CDR3 nucleotides are TGCGCCAGCAGCTCCTCGCCGCGATTGGAGGGTGAGCAGTACTTC. The complete variable domain, with remaining parts taken from reference TRBV5-1 and TRBJ2-7, reads KAGVTQTPRYLIKTRGQQVTLSCSPISGHRSVSWYQQTPGQGLQFLFEYFSETQRNKGNFPGRFSGRQFSNSRSEMNVSTLELGDSALYLCASSSSPRLEGEQYFGPGTRLTVT.

The rearrangement links TRBV7-2 to TRBJ2-3; TRBD2 matches 9 bases. Trimming at V came to 1 base and at J to 5 bases, leaving 7 bases not matched to a gene. This CDR3 is built from 16 residues. Germline CDR1 reads SGHTA; CDR2 reads FQGNSA. CDR3 sequence reads: CASSLVGGGAVDTQYF. The DNA for the CDR3 is TGTGCCAGCAGCTTAGTCGGCGGGGGGGCTGTAGATACGCAGTATTTT.

The rearrangement links TRBV6-1 to TRBJ2-5; TRBD2 matches at 11 bases. This CDR3 contains 16 residues. The J segment lost 5 bases and the V segment lost 2 bases, leaving 7 bases of the junction unmatched. CDR1 and CDR2 (germline): MNHNS, SASEGT. In DNA form, the CDR3 reads TGTGCCAGCAGTGAACAAGGACTAGCGGGTGGGGAGACCCAGTACTTC. Translation gives CASSEQGLAGGETQYF.

This clone turned up a few times. The chain uses TRBV5-1 and TRBJ1-1; D is uncertain. The CDR3 sequence is 14 residues long. V was pared by 0 bases and J by 1 base, with 7 bases between. Germline CDR1 and CDR2: SGHRS and YFSETQ. The CDR3: CASSLVESNTEAFF. As DNA, the CDR3 is TGCGCCAGCAGCTTGGTGGAGTCGAACACTGAAGCTTTCTTT.

The chain combines TRBV6-1 with TRBJ2-7; 9 positions agree with TRBD1. Germline V gene sequence: CDR1 MNHNS, CDR2 SASEGT. CDR3 length: 16 residues. The ends lost 2 bases at V and 3 bases at J; junction bases unmatched: 8. In DNA form, the CDR3 reads TGTGCCAGCAGTGAATCCCCTCCGGGACAGGGCTACGAGCAGTACTTC. Protein: CASSESPPGQGYEQYF.

This clone has more than one count but fewer than ten. The V call is TRBV2, the J call TRBJ2-3; 9 bases agree with TRBD2. V lost 6 bases, J lost 2 bases, and 3 bases stayed unmatched. The CDR3 has 14 amino acids. The germline CDR1 and CDR2 sequences are SNHLY and FYNNEI. CDR3 region: CASSPSGATDTQYF. The CDR3 nucleotides read TGTGCCAGCAGCCCTAGCGGGGCCACAGATACGCAGTATTTT.

This clone was counted a few times. V and J are TRBV11-3 and TRBJ2-2; TRBD1 is a possible D gene (6 bases). This CDR3 spans 13 amino acids. Trimming shortened V by 5 bases and J by 6 bases, and 10 bases separated the two germline ends. Germline CDR1 reads SGHNT; CDR2 reads YENEEA. CDR3 in DNA: TGTGCCAGCAGCGGACAGTCTGCCGGGGAGCTGTTTTTT. Translation gives CASSGQSAGELFF.

The chain uses TRBV19 and TRBJ1-5; unclear D gene. Germline CDR1 LNHDA, CDR2 SQIVND (reference sequence). The CDR3 runs 15 residues. Trimming left V 4 bases short and J 4 bases short, with 14 bases between. In DNA, the CDR3 is TGTGCCAGTAGTACCAGGAGGGCAGCTAATCAGCCCCAGCATTTT. The encoded protein is CASSTRRAANQPQHF.

This clone occurred once. The chain recombines TRBV10-3 with TRBJ2-5; D remains ambiguous. The CDR3 totals 12 residues. CDR1 ENHRY and CDR2 SYGVKD come from the germline V gene. Trimming stripped 4 bases from V and 5 bases from J, with 8 bases between. The CDR3 loop reads CAISAARETQYF. The CDR3 DNA reads as TGTGCCATCAGTGCTGCCCGGGAGACCCAGTACTTC.

The CDR3 DNA sequence: TGTGCCAGCAGTTTATCGGGGGGGGAGAACACTGAAGCTTTCTTT. Protein sequence: CASSLSGGENTEAFF. The chain employs TRBV27 and TRBJ1-1, with a tentative D call TRBD1 (5 bases). The CDR3 covers 15 residues. The V end was cut by 0 bases, the J end by 1 base, with 9 bases between. Germline loops: CDR1 MNHEY, CDR2 SMNVEV (reference sequence).

V gene TRBV30 combines with J gene TRBJ2-6; 7 nucleotides agree with TRBD1. Trimming removed 3 bases from V and 4 bases from J; junction bases left unmatched: 3. Per the germline V gene, CDR1 is GTSNPN and CDR2 is SVGIG (reference sequence). CDR3 length: 14 residues. In DNA, the CDR3 is TGTGCCTGGAGCACAGGGGTAGGGGCCAACGTCCTGACTTTC. Translating it yields CAWSTGVGANVLTF.

The genes are TRBV7-2 and TRBJ2-7, with TRBD1 matching over 9 bases. V was pared by 1 base and J by 2 bases, with 0 bases of the junction left unmatched. The germline gives CDR1 SGHTA, CDR2 FQGNSA. This CDR3 comprises 14 residues. CDR3 region: CASSLDRGPYEQYF. CDR3 nucleotides: TGTGCCAGCAGCTTAGACAGGGGGCCCTACGAGCAGTACTTC.

The chain recombines TRBV5-1 with TRBJ2-2, with a weak D call TRBD2 (6 bases). The CDR3 covers 13 residues. V lost 6 bases to trimming and J lost 7 bases, with 13 bases between them. Germline loops: CDR1 SGHRS, CDR2 YFSETQ. The CDR3, as DNA: TGCGCCAGCACGGGGGTTGATGGCGGGGAGCTGTTTTTT. This gives the protein CASTGVDGGELFF.

The gene calls are TRBV27 and TRBJ2-3, with TRBD1 as a possible D gene (6 bases). The V gene lost 5 bases and the J gene lost 0 bases, with 18 bases spanning the gap. CDR3 size: 17 residues. Germline values: CDR1 MNHEY, CDR2 SMNVEV (reference sequence). The CDR3 region is CASSRFAGQPSTDTQYF. In nucleotides, the CDR3 is TGTGCCAGCAGTAGGTTTGCCGGACAGCCTAGCACAGATACGCAGTATTTT.

This clone has a single count. CDR3 in amino acids: CASSVGRGPPNWSTDTQYF. CDR3 nucleotide sequence: TGTGCCAGCAGCGTAGGAAGGGGCCCGCCTAACTGGAGCACAGATACGCAGTATTTT. The chain couples TRBV9 to TRBJ2-3; possibly TRBD1 for D (5 bases). Germline V gene lookup returns CDR1 SGDLS and CDR2 YYNGEE. The V and J ends lost 0 bases and 0 bases respectively, with 20 bases between them. The CDR3 is 19 amino acids.

The CDR3 nucleotides are TGTGCCAGCGCCAACGCGGCTAACTATGGCTACACCTTC. Translating gives CASANAANYGYTF. The V call is TRBV6-6, the J call TRBJ1-2; D is uncertain. The CDR3 runs 13 residues. Germline V gene sequence: CDR1 MNHNY, CDR2 SVGAGI (reference sequence). Trimming left V 8 bases short and J 0 bases short, with 10 bases between.

The chain has TRBV18 and TRBJ2-5; 8 bases are shared with TRBD1. The germline CDR1 and CDR2 sequences are KGHSH and LQKENI. The CDR3 is 16 amino acids. V shed 3 bases, J shed 5 bases, and the junction held 11 bases outside the gene matches. The CDR3 region is CASSPAHSGGVETQYF. The CDR3 DNA reads as TGTGCCAGCTCACCGGCCCACTCAGGGGGCGTCGAGACCCAGTACTTC.

This clone was picked up one time. This chain joins TRBV10-3 and TRBJ1-2; D gene unclear. This CDR3 contains 15 residues. V was pared by 7 bases and J by 0 bases, with 15 bases between. Germline V gene sequence: CDR1 ENHRY, CDR2 SYGVKD. The CDR3 DNA follows: TGTGCCATCATCAGCGATGCTTCGACTAACTATGGCTACACCTTC. Amino acid sequence: CAIISDASTNYGYTF.

V usage is TRBV4-3 and J usage is TRBJ1-5, with D unclear. The CDR3 sequence is 13 residues long. Between the trimmed V and J ends, which lost 0 bases and 6 bases, there was a span of 6 bases. Germline CDR1 and CDR2: LGHNA and YSLEER. The CDR3 protein is CASSQDLSQPQHF. In DNA, the CDR3 is TGCGCCAGCAGCCAAGATCTCAGTCAGCCCCAGCATTTT.

The genes are TRBV6-6 and TRBJ2-2; 10 nucleotides line up with TRBD2. The CDR3 length is 16 residues. The V segment lost 7 bases and the J segment 8 bases; nucleotides outside the gene matches: 13. Germline lookup yields CDR1 MNHNY and CDR2 SVGAGI (reference sequence). CDR3 bases: TGTGCCAGCATCCTTAGCGGGGGGCTCAATCCGGGGGAGCTGTTTTTT. As protein: CASILSGGLNPGELFF.